This T cell receptor (beta chain) was observed in a study of blood T cell repertoires in COVID-19. The overall study: The analysed material was cDNA or gDNA that came from T cells, B-cell-depleted T cells, or PBMCs.

Produced via immunoSEQ multiplex PCR; TCRdb's table is partial and in-frame only. The sample carries about 190,000 clones, 70% to 85% recorded once. CDR3 size: 16 residues. V was trimmed by 0 bases and J by 3 bases, leaving 13 bases between them. The germline V gene encodes CDR1 LNHNV and CDR2 YYDKDF (reference sequence). Individuals aged about 18 to 89 years were recruited from about two dozen US areas. This sequence was found in a woman in her sixties with acute COVID-19. Source material: PBMCs or T cells enriched from blood (not recorded which). The rearrangement links TRBV15 to TRBJ2-3, with a possible D match to TRBD2 (6 bases). Here the CDR3 reads CATSRDYTGVTDTQYF. CDR3 sequence (DNA): TGTGCCACCAGCAGAGATTATACGGGAGTAACAGATACGCAGTATTTT.